A selection of T cell receptor beta chains follows, all from one sample in a study of CD8 T cells in ankylosing spondylitis. TCRdb ran MiXCR on the 5' RACE reads and lists one entry per CDR3 protein. The data contain roughly 68,000 distinct CDR3 sequences, 6.2% of them singletons. Material: synovial fluid, either unsorted or a sorted T cell fraction (not recorded which). The receptors stem from a male donor with ankylosing spondylitis. CDR3s include the opening cysteine and the closing phenylalanine or tryptophan. A D gene is named only where the DNA matches it firmly. Size tells how often a clone was seen (once, few, many) or the class of an expanded clone, and some rows leave it out.

v_call: TRBV5-1; j_call: TRBJ2-7; d_call: TRBD2; clone_size: many; cdr3_nt: TGCGCCAGCAGCTTGTTCACTAGCGGGAGTGGCGAGCAGTACTTC; cdr3_aa: CASSLFTSGSGEQYF
v_call: TRBV11-3; j_call: TRBJ2-7; d_call: NA; clone_size: many; cdr3_nt: TGTGCCAGCAGCTTAGTTAGCGGAGACTACGAGCAGTACTTC; cdr3_aa: CASSLVSGDYEQYF
v_call: TRBV20-1; j_call: TRBJ1-5; d_call: TRBD1; clone_size: many; cdr3_nt: TGCAGTGCTAGAGATACGGGGACAGGCTATCAGCCCCAGCATTTT; cdr3_aa: CSARDTGTGYQPQHF
v_call: TRBV5-6; j_call: TRBJ1-1; d_call: NA; clone_size: few; cdr3_nt: TGTGCCAGCAGCTCCTTAGAGCTGCAATTTAACACTGAAGCTTTCTTT; cdr3_aa: CASSSLELQFNTEAFF
v_call: TRBV28; j_call: TRBJ1-1; d_call: TRBD1; clone_size: many; cdr3_nt: TGTGCCAGCAGACCCAGGGGGGCCATGAACACTGAAGCTTTCTTT; cdr3_aa: CASRPRGAMNTEAFF
v_call: TRBV12-3/TRBV12-4; j_call: TRBJ2-5; d_call: NA; clone_size: NA; cdr3_nt: TGTGCCAGCAGCTTGAGGTTGGGGGGCTATGGGACCCAGTACTTC; cdr3_aa: CASSLRLGGYGTQYF
v_call: TRBV28; j_call: TRBJ2-7; d_call: NA; clone_size: many; cdr3_nt: TGTGCCAGCAGCCGTCACACTCCTACGTCCTACGAGCAGTACTTC; cdr3_aa: CASSRHTPTSYEQYF
v_call: TRBV19; j_call: TRBJ2-1; d_call: NA; clone_size: NA; cdr3_nt: TGTGCCAGTAGTATACGAGGGATGCCCTCCTACAATGAGCAGTTCTTC; cdr3_aa: CASSIRGMPSYNEQFF
v_call: TRBV5-1; j_call: TRBJ2-5; d_call: TRBD2; clone_size: NA; cdr3_nt: TGCGCCAGCAGCTTGGCCCTGATAGCGGGTGTACAAGAGACCCAGTACTTC; cdr3_aa: CASSLALIAGVQETQYF
v_call: TRBV19; j_call: TRBJ2-7; d_call: TRBD2; clone_size: many; cdr3_nt: TGTGCCAGTTCCCCCCAGATGACTAGCGCCTCCTCATTCTCCTACGAGCAGTACTTC; cdr3_aa: CASSPQMTSASSFSYEQYF
v_call: TRBV9; j_call: TRBJ1-5; d_call: TRBD1; clone_size: medium-sized; cdr3_nt: TGTGCCAGCAGCGGGACAGGGAATGCGAATCAGCCCCAGCATTTT; cdr3_aa: CASSGTGNANQPQHF
v_call: TRBV7-2; j_call: TRBJ2-7; d_call: NA; clone_size: many; cdr3_nt: TGTGCCAGCAGCTTAAGCAACGGAGCCTACGAGCAGTACTTC; cdr3_aa: CASSLSNGAYEQYF
v_call: TRBV5-1; j_call: TRBJ1-2; d_call: NA; clone_size: many; cdr3_nt: TGCGCCAGCAGCTTGGCCGGGGGGACGAACTATGGCTACACCTTC; cdr3_aa: CASSLAGGTNYGYTF
v_call: TRBV12-3/TRBV12-4; j_call: TRBJ2-7; d_call: NA; clone_size: few; cdr3_nt: TGTGCCAGCAGTTTAGACATTCTCTACGAGCAGTACTTC; cdr3_aa: CASSLDILYEQYF
v_call: TRBV11-3; j_call: TRBJ2-3; d_call: NA; clone_size: few; cdr3_nt: TGTGCCAGCAGCTCCGACGTCCGAGATACGCAGTATTTT; cdr3_aa: CASSSDVRDTQYF
v_call: TRBV5-6; j_call: TRBJ2-3; d_call: NA; clone_size: many; cdr3_nt: TGTGCCAGCAGCTCTCTGGTAGAGATCACAGATACGCAGTATTTT; cdr3_aa: CASSSLVEITDTQYF
v_call: TRBV6-1; j_call: TRBJ1-3; d_call: TRBD1; clone_size: few; cdr3_nt: TGTGCCAGCAGTAATAGGGGGCTTTCTGGAAACACCATATATTTT; cdr3_aa: CASSNRGLSGNTIYF
v_call: TRBV5-1; j_call: TRBJ2-7; d_call: NA; clone_size: many; cdr3_nt: TGCGCCAGCAGCTTCCGGGACTCGAACTCCTACGAGCAGTACTTC; cdr3_aa: CASSFRDSNSYEQYF
v_call: TRBV27; j_call: TRBJ1-4; d_call: NA; clone_size: few; cdr3_nt: TGTGCCAGCATGAGACAGAGTGGTAATGAAAAACTGTTTTTT; cdr3_aa: CASMRQSGNEKLFF
v_call: TRBV7-2; j_call: TRBJ2-7; d_call: NA; clone_size: many; cdr3_nt: TGTGCCAGCAGCTCGTTGGCGTCTTCCTACGAGCAGTACTTC; cdr3_aa: CASSSLASSYEQYF
v_call: TRBV28; j_call: TRBJ2-4; d_call: TRBD2; clone_size: many; cdr3_nt: TGTGCCAGCAGTTTAAGGCTAGCGGAAAACATTCAGTACTTC; cdr3_aa: CASSLRLAENIQYF
v_call: TRBV28; j_call: TRBJ1-2; d_call: TRBD1; clone_size: NA; cdr3_nt: TGTGCCAGCAGTTCGGCGGACAGGGGGTTTTATGGCTACACCTTC; cdr3_aa: CASSSADRGFYGYTF
v_call: TRBV25-1; j_call: TRBJ2-3; d_call: NA; clone_size: many; cdr3_nt: TGTGCCAGCAGTGACAGGGGCGATCGAGATACGCAGTATTTT; cdr3_aa: CASSDRGDRDTQYF
v_call: TRBV12-3/TRBV12-4; j_call: TRBJ2-3; d_call: NA; clone_size: many; cdr3_nt: TGTGCCAGCAGTTTCTCCGCAGATACGCAGTATTTT; cdr3_aa: CASSFSADTQYF
v_call: TRBV5-1; j_call: TRBJ2-7; d_call: NA; clone_size: many; cdr3_nt: TGCGCCAGCGGTCTGACAGCCGGAAATACGGCCGAGCAGTACTTC; cdr3_aa: CASGLTAGNTAEQYF
v_call: TRBV24-1; j_call: TRBJ1-4; d_call: NA; clone_size: NA; cdr3_nt: TGTGCCACCAGTGGTTCGGGGGAAAAACTGTTTTTT; cdr3_aa: CATSGSGEKLFF
v_call: TRBV28; j_call: TRBJ1-1; d_call: NA; clone_size: NA; cdr3_nt: TGTGCCGGCTCCCTGAGTACGCGTGCCACTGAAGCTTTCTTT; cdr3_aa: CAGSLSTRATEAFF
v_call: TRBV7-9; j_call: TRBJ1-4; d_call: NA; clone_size: NA; cdr3_nt: TGTGCCAGCAGCTCCCGTTCAGGAGCCCTTAATGAAAAACTGTTTTTT; cdr3_aa: CASSSRSGALNEKLFF
v_call: TRBV5-1; j_call: TRBJ1-3; d_call: NA; clone_size: many; cdr3_nt: TGCGCCAGCAGCTTGATCGGGGCCTCTGGAAACACCATATATTTT; cdr3_aa: CASSLIGASGNTIYF
v_call: TRBV5-1; j_call: TRBJ2-1; d_call: TRBD2; clone_size: many; cdr3_nt: TGCGCCAGCAGCTTGTTTACTAGCGGTAGCTCCTACAATGAGCAGTTCTTC; cdr3_aa: CASSLFTSGSSYNEQFF
v_call: TRBV12-3/TRBV12-4; j_call: TRBJ2-7; d_call: TRBD2; clone_size: few; cdr3_nt: TGTGCCAGCAGTTTATTCTCGCTTCTAGGGCGGGAGGGCCATCGCGAGCAGTACTTC; cdr3_aa: CASSLFSLLGREGHREQYF
v_call: TRBV18; j_call: TRBJ2-7; d_call: NA; clone_size: many; cdr3_nt: TGTGCCAGCTCACCTTCTGGGCGGGAACAGAGGGAGCAGTACTTC; cdr3_aa: CASSPSGREQREQYF
v_call: TRBV6-1; j_call: TRBJ2-3; d_call: NA; clone_size: few; cdr3_nt: TGTGCCAGCAGCGACCGGTGGGTAACAGATACGCAGTATTTT; cdr3_aa: CASSDRWVTDTQYF
v_call: TRBV11-2; j_call: TRBJ1-1; d_call: NA; clone_size: many; cdr3_nt: TGTGCCAGCAGCTTAGTAGGCAGGGCCACTGAAGCTTTCTTT; cdr3_aa: CASSLVGRATEAFF
v_call: TRBV7-3; j_call: TRBJ2-3; d_call: NA; clone_size: NA; cdr3_nt: TGTGCCAGCAGCTTAAGTCCGGGGACAGATACGCAGTATTTT; cdr3_aa: CASSLSPGTDTQYF
v_call: TRBV7-9; j_call: TRBJ2-1; d_call: NA; clone_size: once; cdr3_nt: TGTGCCAGCCTAGTTGGGGGATTGGGCCCAGACTACAATGAGCAGTTCTTC; cdr3_aa: CASLVGGLGPDYNEQFF
v_call: TRBV5-5; j_call: TRBJ2-4; d_call: NA; clone_size: many; cdr3_nt: TGTGCCAGCAGCTTGGCAGGGGCCCTAAACATTCAGTACTTC; cdr3_aa: CASSLAGALNIQYF
v_call: TRBV5-1; j_call: TRBJ2-2; d_call: TRBD2; clone_size: many; cdr3_nt: TGCGCCAGCCGAGCGGGAGCAGGGACTCCGACCACCGGGGAGCTGTTTTTT; cdr3_aa: CASRAGAGTPTTGELFF
v_call: TRBV6-4; j_call: TRBJ2-6; d_call: NA; clone_size: NA; cdr3_nt: TGTGCCAGCAGCGCAGACTCTGGGGCCAACGTCCTGACTTTC; cdr3_aa: CASSADSGANVLTF
v_call: TRBV7-3; j_call: TRBJ1-1; d_call: TRBD1; clone_size: NA; cdr3_nt: TGTGCCAGCAGCAGTTATTCCGGGACAGCGCGGCTCTTT; cdr3_aa: CASSSYSGTARLF
v_call: TRBV20-1; j_call: TRBJ2-1; d_call: TRBD2; clone_size: many; cdr3_nt: TGCAGTGCCTGGACTAGCGGGATGGCCGTTCGGAGTGAGCAGTTCTTC; cdr3_aa: CSAWTSGMAVRSEQFF
v_call: TRBV5-5; j_call: TRBJ2-7; d_call: NA; clone_size: many; cdr3_nt: TGTGCCAGCAGCTTGGCTCCAAACCACGAGCAGTACTTC; cdr3_aa: CASSLAPNHEQYF
v_call: TRBV24-1; j_call: TRBJ2-3; d_call: TRBD2; clone_size: many; cdr3_nt: TGTGCCACCAGTGCCCCCAGGGAGGGGAGATTACGAGATACGCAGTATTTT; cdr3_aa: CATSAPREGRLRDTQYF
v_call: TRBV29-1; j_call: TRBJ1-1; d_call: NA; clone_size: many; cdr3_nt: TGCAGCGTTGGACAGAGCAGGGGAACTGAAGCTTTCTTT; cdr3_aa: CSVGQSRGTEAFF
v_call: TRBV5-5; j_call: TRBJ1-1; d_call: TRBD1; clone_size: many; cdr3_nt: TGTGCCAGCAGCGTAGGGACAGGCACTGAAGCTTTCTTT; cdr3_aa: CASSVGTGTEAFF
v_call: TRBV7-3; j_call: TRBJ2-1; d_call: NA; clone_size: few; cdr3_nt: TGTGCCAGCAGCTTAAACCCCGGGAATGAGCAGTTCTTC; cdr3_aa: CASSLNPGNEQFF
v_call: TRBV6-2/TRBV6-3; j_call: TRBJ1-1; d_call: TRBD1; clone_size: few; cdr3_nt: TGTGCCAGCGCGGACAGGGCTAAGAACACTGAAGCTTTCTTT; cdr3_aa: CASADRAKNTEAFF
v_call: TRBV29-1; j_call: TRBJ2-1; d_call: TRBD2; clone_size: many; cdr3_nt: TGCAGCGTTGGAAGGGCGGCGGGAGGGGCGCGGTGGTACAATGAGCAGTTCTTC; cdr3_aa: CSVGRAAGGARWYNEQFF
v_call: TRBV2; j_call: TRBJ1-1; d_call: TRBD1; clone_size: many; cdr3_nt: TGTGCCAGCAGAACACGGACAGGGGAGGTTGGGACTGAAGCTTTCTTT; cdr3_aa: CASRTRTGEVGTEAFF
v_call: TRBV5-6; j_call: TRBJ2-1; d_call: TRBD2; clone_size: many; cdr3_nt: TGTGCCAGCAGCAAGGCCTGGGGGGCCTACCTCGCGGGAGGGAACAATGAGCAGTTCTTC; cdr3_aa: CASSKAWGAYLAGGNNEQFF
v_call: TRBV7-2; j_call: TRBJ2-1; d_call: NA; clone_size: NA; cdr3_nt: TGTGCCAGCAGCCCTCCGGGACCTTGGAATGAGCAGTTCTTC; cdr3_aa: CASSPPGPWNEQFF
v_call: TRBV6-1; j_call: TRBJ1-5; d_call: NA; clone_size: many; cdr3_nt: TGTGCCAGCAGTGAAAGGTCTAGGGCAAGCAATCAGCCCCAGCATTTT; cdr3_aa: CASSERSRASNQPQHF
v_call: TRBV7-9; j_call: TRBJ2-1; d_call: TRBD2; clone_size: NA; cdr3_nt: TGTGCCAGCAGTCGTAGCGGGCCCTACAATGAGCAGTTCTTC; cdr3_aa: CASSRSGPYNEQFF
v_call: TRBV7-9; j_call: TRBJ1-1; d_call: TRBD1; clone_size: many; cdr3_nt: TGTGCCAGCAGTCCGAGGACAGGGAGAGCCTTGAACACTGAAGCTTTCTTT; cdr3_aa: CASSPRTGRALNTEAFF